Shown below are 18 T cell receptor beta chains from a single sample sequenced in a study of T cell responses to AZD1222 COVID-19 vaccine. Repertoires were generated with immunoSEQ multiplex PCR, while TCRdb's copy carries only in-frame clones and drops some. In the table there are 140,000 to 150,000 clones, approximately 91% of which are singletons. This specimen consisted of peripheral blood, obtained 28 days after the second AZD1222 dose. These receptor sequences come from an adult who received the AZD1222 COVID-19 vaccine.

The rearrangement links TRBV15 to TRBJ1-3; 8 bases are shared with TRBD1. Germline-derived CDR1 and CDR2 are LNHNV and YYDKDF (reference sequence). V trimming: 2 bases; J trimming: 2 bases; junction bases outside the gene matches: 5. The CDR3 spans 16 residues. The CDR3 DNA reads TGTGCCACCAGCAGACCAAGGACAGGGACTGGAAACACCATATATTTT. Its protein product is CATSRPRTGTGNTIYF. The variable domain in full, completed from reference TRBV15 and TRBJ1-3, reads DAMVIQNPRYQVTQFGKPVTLSCSQTLNHNVMYWYQQKSSQAPKLLFHYYDKDFNNEADTPDNFQSRRPNTSFCFLDIRSPGLGDTAMYLCATSRPRTGTGNTIYFGEGSWLTVV.

V usage is TRBV9 and J usage is TRBJ1-3; D gene unclear. V lost 0 bases and J lost 2, with 3 bases in between. The CDR3 runs to 13 residues. Germline-derived CDR1 and CDR2 are SGDLS and YYNGEE. CDR3 sequence: CASSVVPGNTIYF. CDR3 sequence (DNA): TGTGCCAGCAGCGTAGTCCCTGGAAACACCATATATTTT.

The J gene is TRBJ1-1, the V gene TRBV20-1; D ambiguous. Germline V CDR1 and CDR2: DFQATT, SNEGSKA (reference sequence). The CDR3 runs to 13 residues. With 3 bases removed from V and 1 base from J, the gap between germline ends came to 9 bases. The CDR3 DNA reads as TGCAGTGCTAGTGGACGGCAGAACACTGAAGCTTTCTTT. Translation gives CSASGRQNTEAFF.

V and J are TRBV11-1 and TRBJ2-4; weak D call: TRBD1 (5 bases). CDR1 is SGHAT, CDR2 FQDESV, per germline (reference sequence). This CDR3 has 16 amino acids. V dropped 5 bases and J dropped 3 bases, with 17 bases sitting between them. CDR3 nucleotide sequence: TGTGCCAGCAGCCAAAGGCTGGGAAGGGGCAAAAACATTCAGTACTTC. Translated: CASSQRLGRGKNIQYF.

With respect to this clone: One junction end does not reproduce the germline sequence, and a read error may be involved. V gene TRBV12-3 or TRBV12-4 combines with J gene TRBJ1-3; no clear D. CDR3 size: 13 residues. Here the CDR3 reads CATCAFPGSTIYF. In DNA, the CDR3 is TGTGCCACCTGCGCCTTTCCTGGAAGCACCATATATTTT.

The chain recombines TRBV25-1 with TRBJ1-2; D call uncertain. The CDR3 totals 14 residues. Germline lookup yields CDR1 MGHDK and CDR2 SYGVNS. V was trimmed by 4 bases and J by 4 bases, leaving 13 bases between them. CDR3 protein: CASSGEYRAYGYTF. Here the CDR3 DNA reads TGTGCCAGCAGTGGAGAGTACCGAGCCTATGGCTACACCTTC.

This chain connects TRBV10-3 to TRBJ1-1, with D perhaps matching TRBD1 (5 bases). Germline loops: CDR1 ENHRY, CDR2 SYGVKD. The CDR3 length is 13 residues. V lost 5 bases, J lost 2 bases, and 9 bases lay in between. The CDR3 loop is CAISMQGNTEAFF. CDR3 in DNA: TGTGCCATCAGTATGCAGGGTAACACTGAAGCTTTCTTT.

The chain carries TRBV7-9 and TRBJ1-3; no reliable D call. From germline, CDR1 is SEHNR and CDR2 FQNEAQ (reference sequence). This CDR3 contains 13 residues. V dropped 5 bases and J dropped 1 base, with 6 bases sitting between them. The CDR3 reads CASSPHSGNTIYF. The CDR3 DNA follows: TGTGCCAGCAGCCCTCATTCTGGAAACACCATATATTTT.

The chain has TRBV2 and TRBJ1-1; weak D call: TRBD1 (5 bases). The V gene's germline CDR1 is SNHLY and CDR2 FYNNEI. The CDR3 totals 14 residues. Trimming left V 1 base short and J 5 bases short, with 11 bases between. For the CDR3, the DNA is TGTGCCAGCAGTGAAGAAGGGACTGGGACTGAAGCTTTCTTT. It encodes CASSEEGTGTEAFF.

The gene calls are TRBV4-2 and TRBJ1-6; D possibly corresponds to TRBD1 (5 bases). The germline V gene has CDR1 LGHNA and CDR2 YNFKEQ. This CDR3 has 16 amino acids. The V gene lost 0 bases and the J gene lost 5 bases, with 11 bases spanning the gap. This CDR3 reads CASSQETGDNNSPLHF. Here the CDR3 DNA reads TGTGCCAGCAGCCAAGAAACAGGAGATAATAATTCACCCCTCCACTTT.

The genes are TRBV14 and TRBJ2-5; the D is unclear. This CDR3 is 17 amino acids long. V dropped 0 bases and J dropped 0 bases, with 14 bases sitting between them. Germline V lookup: CDR1 SGHDN, CDR2 FVKESK. CDR3 sequence reads: CASSQDLHHPHQETQYF. As DNA, the CDR3 is TGTGCCAGCAGCCAAGACCTTCATCATCCGCACCAAGAGACCCAGTACTTC.

This rearrangement joins TRBV5-6 to TRBJ1-2; the match to TRBD1 covers 10 bases. CDR1 and CDR2 from the germline V gene are SGHDT and YYEEEE. V was clipped by 4 bases and J by 3 bases; unmatched bases: 3. The CDR3 consists of 14 residues. The CDR3 region is CASSGGTGDYGYTF. The DNA of the CDR3 is TGTGCCAGCAGCGGCGGGACAGGGGACTATGGCTACACCTTC.

V gene TRBV5-5 combines with J gene TRBJ1-1; D ambiguous. The CDR3 is 15 residues long. The germline V gene has CDR1 SGHKS and CDR2 YYEKEE (reference sequence). With 0 bases removed from V and 7 bases from J, the gap between germline ends came to 16 bases. CDR3 DNA sequence: TGTGCCAGCAGCTTGGGCCGAAGGGAAACCCATGAAGCTTTCTTT. Its protein product is CASSLGRRETHEAFF.

This clone was recorded a few times. The V call is TRBV9, the J call TRBJ1-1, with D unclear. The V end was cut by 0 bases, the J end by 1 base, with 4 bases between. CDR1 SGDLS and CDR2 YYNGEE come from the germline V gene. CDR3 length: 13 amino acids. CDR3 DNA sequence: TGTGCCAGCAGCGTAGAGGGGAACACTGAAGCTTTCTTT. Amino acids: CASSVEGNTEAFF.

This clone has a handful of counts. This chain links TRBV2 with TRBJ1-1, with 7 bases that match TRBD1. J was trimmed by 4 bases and V by 8 bases; bases with no gene match: 10. The germline V gene has CDR1 SNHLY and CDR2 FYNNEI. This CDR3 is built from 14 residues. The DNA of the CDR3 is TGTGCCAGCGAACAGGGGCCCCCTGGCACTGAAGCTTTCTTT. This encodes CASEQGPPGTEAFF.

The V gene is TRBV4-2, the J gene TRBJ1-2; D is ambiguous. Trimming cost V 0 bases and J 8 bases, with 13 bases left between them. Germline loops: CDR1 LGHNA, CDR2 YNFKEQ. The CDR3 totals 14 residues. CDR3 protein: CASSQDNNLRGYTF. The CDR3 DNA reads as TGTGCCAGCAGCCAAGATAACAACCTCCGGGGCTACACCTTC.

The chain employs TRBV18 and TRBJ2-2; D may be TRBD2 (5 bases). Germline assignment: CDR1 KGHSH and CDR2 LQKENI. The germline V and J ends were trimmed by 6 bases and 2 bases, with 19 bases remaining between them. This CDR3 comprises 17 residues. This CDR3 is CASSNNPLLGNTGELFF. The DNA of the CDR3 is TGTGCCAGCTCGAATAACCCCTTACTAGGAAACACCGGGGAGCTGTTTTTT.

V gene TRBV5-1 combines with J gene TRBJ1-2, with 9 bases identical to TRBD1. The CDR3 sequence is 14 residues long. After removal of 4 bases from V and 8 bases from J, the junction contained 9 bases not matched to a gene. The germline gives CDR1 SGHRS, CDR2 YFSETQ. The CDR3 protein is CASSADRGLGGYTF. The CDR3 nucleotides read TGCGCCAGCAGCGCGGACAGGGGTCTAGGAGGCTACACCTTC.